Following are 30 T cell receptor beta chains from one sample sequenced in a study of cytomegalovirus exposure and HLA in healthy donors. The PCR was carried out with 60 Vbeta primers and 13 Jbeta primers. Produced via immunoSEQ multiplex PCR; TCRdb's table is partial and in-frame only. The table records some 180,000 clones, about three quarters of them present only once. The sequenced sample consisted of PBMCs. The source of these receptors is a woman aged 55-70 years in good health and CMV-seropositive.

Note on this clone: Other DNA sequences in the sample encode the same CDR3. The chain joins TRBV6-5 to TRBJ2-3; 9 bases align to TRBD2. With V trimmed by 4 bases and J by 4 bases, 3 bases remained unmatched. From germline, CDR1 is MNHEY and CDR2 SVGAGI. CDR3 length: 14 amino acids. The DNA of the CDR3 is TGTGCCAGCAGTTTGGGACTAGCCTCAGATACGCAGTATTTT. Translating gives CASSLGLASDTQYF.

CDR3 in amino acids: CASSSGTGAGYTF. CDR3 DNA sequence: TGTGCCAGCAGCTCCGGGACAGGAGCGGGCTACACCTTC. This chain links TRBV5-6 with TRBJ1-2; 8 bases line up with TRBD1. The CDR3 has 13 residues. CDR1 is SGHDT, CDR2 YYEEEE, per germline. The V gene end was trimmed by 3 bases and the J gene end by 8 bases; junction bases not matched to a gene: 6.

The rearrangement joins TRBV10-3 to TRBJ2-7; 7 positions agree with TRBD1. The junction had 9 bases not matched to a gene; V was cut back by 4 bases and J by 0 bases. CDR3 length: 16 amino acids. The germline gives CDR1 ENHRY, CDR2 SYGVKD. The CDR3 here is CAISVLTGSSSYEQYF. For the CDR3, the DNA is TGTGCCATCAGTGTATTGACAGGGTCAAGCTCCTACGAGCAGTACTTC.

Only one count was recorded for this clone. The chain combines TRBV2 with TRBJ2-7; the match to TRBD1 covers 10 bases. The germline CDR1 and CDR2 sequences are SNHLY and FYNNEI. J was trimmed by 6 bases and V by 6 bases; bases with no gene match: 5. This CDR3 has 13 amino acids. As DNA, the CDR3 is TGTGCCAGCAGCGTGGGACAGGGGCCCGAGCAGTACTTC. This sequence encodes CASSVGQGPEQYF.

The chain recombines TRBV9 with TRBJ1-3; D is ambiguous. With 0 bases removed from V and 2 bases from J, the gap between germline ends came to 15 bases. Germline V CDR1 and CDR2: SGDLS, YYNGEE. The CDR3 runs 17 residues. This CDR3 reads CASSVVSGFGTGNTIYF. The CDR3 region has the DNA TGTGCCAGCAGCGTAGTTTCGGGGTTTGGGACTGGAAACACCATATATTTT.

The chain is built from TRBV5-4 and TRBJ1-6; D call uncertain. The germline V gene has CDR1 SGHNT and CDR2 YYREEE (reference sequence). V shed 4 bases and J shed 4 bases, with 6 bases lying between them. This CDR3 region has 13 residues. For the CDR3, the DNA is TGTGCCAGCAGCGGGGAGTATAATTCACCCCTCCACTTT. Protein product: CASSGEYNSPLHF.

The rearrangement uses TRBV7-3 and TRBJ2-7; TRBD1 might be the D (6 bases). CDR3 length: 14 residues. Germline lookup yields CDR1 SGHTA and CDR2 FQGTGA. Deletions cut 5 bases from V and 1 base from J, with 12 bases between. The CDR3 region has the DNA TGTGCCAGCAGCCCACAGGGCAGTTCCTACGAGCAGTACTTC. This sequence encodes CASSPQGSSYEQYF.

The V gene is TRBV27, the J gene TRBJ2-7; D is perhaps TRBD2 (7 bases). CDR1 and CDR2 (germline): MNHEY, SMNVEV (reference sequence). The CDR3 covers 14 residues. The V end was cut by 8 bases, the J end by 2 bases, with 16 bases between. The CDR3: CASGVGGVPYEQYF. The CDR3 bases are TGTGCCAGCGGAGTAGGGGGGGTCCCCTACGAGCAGTACTTC.

The chain carries TRBV7-2 and TRBJ1-3, with no clear D. Between the trimmed V and J ends, which lost 5 bases and 0 bases, there was a span of 8 bases. The germline V gene has CDR1 SGHTA and CDR2 FQGNSA. There are 14 residues in the CDR3. The CDR3 loop reads CASSADISGNTIYF. CDR3 bases: TGTGCCAGCAGCGCAGACATCTCTGGAAACACCATATATTTT.

The chain joins TRBV6-1 to TRBJ1-5, with D possibly matching TRBD1 (5 bases). The germline V gene encodes CDR1 MNHNS and CDR2 SASEGT. The CDR3 consists of 15 residues. The V gene lost 2 bases and the J gene lost 0 bases, with 8 bases spanning the gap. CDR3 in amino acids: CASSEQGGSNQPQHF. CDR3 DNA: TGTGCCAGCAGTGAACAGGGCGGTAGCAATCAGCCCCAGCATTTT.

The chain joins TRBV6-1 to TRBJ2-3; 12 bases map to TRBD2. Looked up from germline, CDR1 is MNHNS and CDR2 is SASEGT. V was clipped by 5 bases and J by 4 bases; unmatched bases: 4. The CDR3 extends over 15 amino acids. The CDR3 region has the DNA TGTGCCAGCAGTTCCCTAGCGGGGGGGCCAGATACGCAGTATTTT. It specifies CASSSLAGGPDTQYF.

V gene TRBV21-1 combines with J gene TRBJ2-1; TRBD2, as called in the table, went unchecked against the DNA. TRBV21-1 is given as a pseudogene. The CDR3 sequence is 16 residues long. The CDR3 sequence is CASSRVSGRAWNEQFF. Written as DNA, the CDR3 is TGTGCCAGCAGCAGAGTTAGCGGGAGGGCCTGGAATGAGCAGTTCTTC.

The rearrangement uses TRBV7-5 and TRBJ2-2; the table's D gene call, TRBD2, was not cross checked with the DNA. TRBV7-5 is a pseudogene segment. CDR3 size: 17 residues. This chain's CDR3 is CVRSTRVAGANTGELFF. The CDR3 DNA is TGTGTCAGAAGCACCCGAGTAGCGGGGGCGAACACCGGGGAGCTGTTTTTT.

The chain employs TRBV13 and TRBJ2-1; 10 nucleotides align to TRBD1. CDR1 and CDR2 from the germline V gene are PRHDT and FYEKMQ (reference sequence). The CDR3 is made up of 16 amino acids. V dropped 4 bases and J dropped 5; count of bases not matched to a gene: 8. CDR3 sequence reads: CASSSYRDRGNNEQFF. Written as DNA, the CDR3 is TGTGCCAGCAGCTCCTACCGGGACAGGGGTAACAATGAGCAGTTCTTC.

The chain joins TRBV10-3 to TRBJ2-7, with a possible D match to TRBD1 (5 bases). This CDR3 has 13 residues. The V end lost 6 bases, the J end lost 0 bases, and 9 bases lay between the germline ends. CDR1 and CDR2 from the germline V gene are ENHRY and SYGVKD. As DNA, the CDR3 is TGTGCCATCAGCAGACAGAACTCCTACGAGCAGTACTTC. Residues: CAISRQNSYEQYF.

The V call is TRBV30, the J call TRBJ2-3; unclear D gene. The CDR3 has 13 residues. The V and J ends lost 0 bases and 2 bases respectively, with 6 bases between them. CDR1 is GTSNPN and CDR2 is SVGIG in the germline V gene (reference sequence). The CDR3 bases are TGTGCCTGGAGTGTGGCCAACACAGATACGCAGTATTTT. Amino acids: CAWSVANTDTQYF.

CDR3 region: CASSLGSDNEQFF. The DNA for the CDR3 is TGCGCCAGCAGCTTGGGGTCGGACAATGAGCAGTTCTTC. The J gene is TRBJ2-1, the V gene TRBV5-1; unclear D gene. Trimming took off 0 bases at V and 5 bases at J, with 6 bases between the two ends. The germline gives CDR1 SGHRS, CDR2 YFSETQ. The CDR3 contains 13 residues.

This sequence joins TRBV15 and TRBJ2-2, with D possibly matching TRBD2 (6 bases). Looked up from germline, CDR1 is LNHNV and CDR2 is YYDKDF (reference sequence). V lost 3 bases and J lost 11, with 16 bases in between. The CDR3 length is 14 residues. CDR3: CATSSGGTDSELFF. CDR3 sequence (DNA): TGTGCCACCAGCAGTGGGGGGACGGACTCTGAGCTGTTTTTT.

The chain carries TRBV6-5 and TRBJ2-1; TRBD2 is a possible D gene (5 bases). Between the trimmed V and J ends, which lost 5 bases and 8 bases, there was a span of 19 bases. Germline values: CDR1 MNHEY, CDR2 SVGAGI. The CDR3 runs to 15 residues. The CDR3 loop is CASSPQRRRGYEQFF. In DNA, the CDR3 is TGTGCCAGCAGTCCTCAGAGACGCCGAGGGTATGAGCAGTTCTTC.

The chain recombines TRBV5-1 with TRBJ2-1; 10 nucleotides agree with TRBD2. This CDR3 contains 13 residues. CDR1 and CDR2 (germline): SGHRS, YFSETQ. V lost 6 bases, J lost 9 bases, and 6 bases stayed unmatched. The CDR3, as DNA: TGCGCCAGCAAAAGCGGGAGGGCCGGTGAGCAGTTCTTC. Its translation: CASKSGRAGEQFF.

The rearrangement links TRBV5-4 to TRBJ2-5, with 9 bases matching TRBD2. The CDR3 is 18 residues long. V lost 4 bases, J lost 3 bases, and 16 bases stayed unmatched. Germline V lookup: CDR1 SGHNT, CDR2 YYREEE (reference sequence). In nucleotides, the CDR3 is TGTGCCAGCAGCGGAGGGACTAGCCCTAGTCGTATTAAAGAGACCCAGTACTTC. Translating gives CASSGGTSPSRIKETQYF.

As concerns this clone: Mismatch with germline at one junction end may stem from a read error. This rearrangement joins TRBV7-9 to TRBJ1-1, with D unclear. Germline V gives CDR1 SEHNR, CDR2 FQNEAQ (reference sequence). CDR3 length: 13 residues. CDR3 sequence reads: CSSSLTGSVEAFF. The CDR3 DNA reads TGTTCCAGCTCACTCACCGGCAGCGTTGAAGCTTTCTTT.

This clone occurred a few times. The chain couples TRBV25-1 to TRBJ2-1; D is unresolved. Germline V lookup: CDR1 MGHDK, CDR2 SYGVNS. The CDR3 is 12 amino acids. V gave up 3 bases and J gave up 9 bases, with 9 bases separating them. CDR3 region: CASSDKYSEQFF. In DNA form, the CDR3 reads TGTGCCAGCAGTGACAAATATAGTGAGCAGTTCTTC.

This sequence joins TRBV7-6 and TRBJ2-1, with 9 bases matching TRBD2. Germline trimming cut 5 bases from V and 7 bases from J; bases unmatched to any gene: 18. The germline V gene has CDR1 SGHVS and CDR2 FNYEAQ. The CDR3 is 18 amino acids. CDR3 DNA: TGTGCCAGCAGCCGCTTGTGGAGCGGGGGGCCGACAGGGAATGAGCAGTTCTTC. It translates to CASSRLWSGGPTGNEQFF.

The chain is built from TRBV7-8 and TRBJ2-2; 7 positions agree with TRBD1. With 3 bases clipped from V and 4 bases from J, the junction kept 5 bases outside the gene matches. Per the germline V gene, CDR1 is SGHVS and CDR2 is FQNEAQ. This CDR3 region has 15 residues. The DNA of the CDR3 is TGTGCCAGCAGCTTCATGGACAGGCTCACCGGGGAGCTGTTTTTT. Its translation: CASSFMDRLTGELFF.

Notes on this clone: Within the sample, other DNA sequences also encode this same CDR3. The chain uses TRBV6-1 and TRBJ1-1; a possible D gene is TRBD1 (5 bases). This CDR3 spans 13 amino acids. Germline values: CDR1 MNHNS, CDR2 SASEGT. V was cut by 3 bases and J by 5 bases, with 10 bases left in between. CDR3 region: CASSDRGLTEAFF. The CDR3 nucleotides read TGTGCCAGCAGTGATCGGGGGTTGACTGAAGCTTTCTTT.

This clone was detected only a few times. The chain joins TRBV7-6 to TRBJ2-2; a possible D gene is TRBD1 (5 bases). Germline-derived CDR1 and CDR2 are SGHVS and FNYEAQ. V shed 4 bases and J shed 3 bases, with 12 bases lying between them. CDR3 length: 15 amino acids. The CDR3 loop is CASSSGQGYTGELFF. As DNA, the CDR3 is TGTGCCAGCAGCTCCGGTCAGGGATACACCGGGGAGCTGTTTTTT.

The V call is TRBV10-3, the J call TRBJ2-1; no clear D gene. Germline CDR1 is ENHRY and CDR2 is SYGVKD. The germline V and J ends were trimmed by 4 bases and 8 bases, with 9 bases remaining between them. This CDR3 is built from 12 residues. DNA of the CDR3: TGTGCCATCAGTGTAGGAAGCGATGAGCAGTTCTTC. Protein sequence: CAISVGSDEQFF.

In its sample, this clone was seen a few times. This specimen includes other DNA sequences encoding the same CDR3. The gene calls are TRBV5-6 and TRBJ1-2, with 7 bases lining up with TRBD1. V shed 4 bases, J shed 2 bases, and the junction held 5 bases outside the gene matches. The CDR3 sequence is 14 residues long. CDR1 is SGHDT, CDR2 YYEEEE, per germline. Written as DNA, the CDR3 is TGTGCCAGCAGCCTGGGGGACAGCAACTATGGCTACACCTTC. This codes for CASSLGDSNYGYTF.

This sequence joins TRBV29-1 and TRBJ2-3; 7 bases fit TRBD1. The J segment lost 3 bases and the V segment lost 6 bases, leaving 9 bases of the junction unmatched. There are 14 residues in the CDR3. Germline V gene sequence: CDR1 SQVTM, CDR2 ANQGSEA. The chain's CDR3 is CSVSQGETTDTQYF. CDR3 nucleotides: TGCAGCGTCTCCCAGGGGGAGACGACAGATACGCAGTATTTT.